This T cell receptor (beta chain) was profiled in a study of blood T cell repertoires in COVID-19. Looking at the study overall: The study drew acute and convalescent COVID-19 samples from the United States, Italy and Spain. T cells, B-cell-depleted T cells, or PBMCs provided the cDNA or gDNA that served as material.

V dropped 3 bases and J dropped 1; count of bases not matched to a gene: 5. CDR1 and CDR2 from the germline V gene are SGHRS and YFSETQ. The CDR3 spans 15 residues. Original analysis: Reference gene primer amplification yielded estimated nucleated cell counts. Produced via immunoSEQ multiplex PCR; TCRdb's table is partial and in-frame only. The V and J calls and the clone size are those of that table, but D and trimming were determined from the DNA. The repertoire has 200,000 to 250,000 clones, just over 85% of them found once; the top ten carry over 1.3%. This TCR was recovered from a man aged 80 or over with acute or convalescent COVID-19. The chain links TRBV5-1 to TRBJ1-1; the match to TRBD1 covers 8 bases. The sequenced sample consisted of peripheral blood. The CDR3 is CASSSRGQENTEAFF. Here the CDR3 DNA reads TGCGCCAGCAGCTCTAGGGGACAGGAGAACACTGAAGCTTTCTTT.